The 4 T cell receptor beta chains below were found in one sample sequenced in a study of blood T cells in healthy people across ages (dated by TCRdb to between 2015 and 2017). Library preparation used 5' RACE. A second roughly 6 to 12 cycle PCR used a sample-barcoded 5' primer and a J-beta primer mix. In-frame beta chains were kept once TCRdb had trimmed the public reads at Q25 with fastp and called clones with MiXCR. Each CDR3 protein gets just one entry, which takes the most common genes and DNA from the rows behind it. Here the sample has 1.8 million or so distinct CDR3 sequences; roughly two fifths occur a single time. Jointly, the top ten make up under 25% of the sample. Sequencing was carried out using blood. Source of these receptors: a human donor in good health.

This rearrangement joins TRBV4-3 to TRBJ2-4; 8 bases fit TRBD2. The tail of the sequence fits TRBJ2-7 better, so the J call may be wrong. Germline V gene sequence: CDR1 LGHNA, CDR2 YSLEER. CDR3 length: 15 residues. The CDR3 nucleotides read TGCGCCAACAGTCTGACCGGGAGGGGCCCCTACGAGCAGTACTTC. This sequence encodes CANSLTGRGPYEQYF.

This clonotype has more than one count but fewer than ten. The chain links TRBV12-3 or TRBV12-4 to TRBJ2-3; D is ambiguous. Trimming removed 4 bases at V and 0 bases at J, with 8 bases between. This CDR3 is 14 amino acids long. The CDR3 DNA is TGTGCCAGCAGTTACACATCTAGCACAGATACGCAGTATTTT. This translates into CASSYTSSTDTQYF.

The chain carries TRBV4-3 and TRBJ2-1, with D possibly matching TRBD2 (6 bases). Trimming cost V 3 bases and J 2 bases, with 11 bases left between them. Germline-derived CDR1 and CDR2 are LGHNA and YSLEER. CDR3 length: 15 residues. This CDR3 reads CASSQGGPPYNEQFF. The CDR3 DNA is TGCGCCAGCAGCCAGGGAGGACCCCCCTACAATGAGCAGTTCTTC.

This clonotype was observed a handful of times. J is TRBJ2-1 and V is TRBV4-3; D possibly corresponds to TRBD2 (6 bases). The length of the CDR3 is 16 residues. Trimming removed 0 bases from V and 5 bases from J, with 14 bases in between. Germline CDR1 is LGHNA and CDR2 is YSLEER. The chain's CDR3 is CASSQEGGDVDNEQFF. The CDR3 region has the DNA TGCGCCAGCAGCCAAGAAGGAGGGGATGTGGACAATGAGCAGTTCTTC.